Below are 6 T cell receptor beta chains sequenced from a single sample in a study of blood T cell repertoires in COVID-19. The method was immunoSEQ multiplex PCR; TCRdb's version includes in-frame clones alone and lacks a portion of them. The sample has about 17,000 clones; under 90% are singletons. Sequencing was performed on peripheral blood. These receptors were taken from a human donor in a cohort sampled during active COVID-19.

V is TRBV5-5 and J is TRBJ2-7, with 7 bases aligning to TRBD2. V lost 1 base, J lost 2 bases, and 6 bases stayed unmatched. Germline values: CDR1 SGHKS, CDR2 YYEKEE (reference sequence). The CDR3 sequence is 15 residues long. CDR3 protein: CASSLWAGVTYEQYF. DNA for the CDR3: TGTGCCAGCAGCTTGTGGGCGGGAGTCACCTACGAGCAGTACTTC. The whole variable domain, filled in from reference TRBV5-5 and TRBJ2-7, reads DAGVTQSPTHLIKTRGQQVTLRCSPISGHKSVSWYQQVLGQGPQFIFQYYEKEERGRGNFPDRFSARQFPNYSSELNVNALLLGDSALYLCASSLWAGVTYEQYFGPGTRLTVT.

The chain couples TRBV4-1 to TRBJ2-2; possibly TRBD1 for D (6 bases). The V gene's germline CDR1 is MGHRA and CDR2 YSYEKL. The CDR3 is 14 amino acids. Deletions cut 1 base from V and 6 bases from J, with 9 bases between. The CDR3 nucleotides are TGCGCCAGCAGCCAAGTCCAGGGGCCCGGGGAGCTGTTTTTT. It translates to CASSQVQGPGELFF.

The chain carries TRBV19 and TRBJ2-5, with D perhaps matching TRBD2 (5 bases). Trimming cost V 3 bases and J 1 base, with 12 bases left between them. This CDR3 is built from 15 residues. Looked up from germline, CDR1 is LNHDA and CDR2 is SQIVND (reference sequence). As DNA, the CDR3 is TGTGCCAGTAGTATCCGAGGGCACGGCCAAGAGACCCAGTACTTC. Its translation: CASSIRGHGQETQYF. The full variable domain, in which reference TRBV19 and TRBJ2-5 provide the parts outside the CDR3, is DGGITQSPKYLFRKEGQNVTLSCEQNLNHDAMYWYRQDPGQGLRLIYYSQIVNDFQKGDIAEGYSVSREKKESFPLTVTSAQKNPTAFYLCASSIRGHGQETQYFGPGTRLLVL.

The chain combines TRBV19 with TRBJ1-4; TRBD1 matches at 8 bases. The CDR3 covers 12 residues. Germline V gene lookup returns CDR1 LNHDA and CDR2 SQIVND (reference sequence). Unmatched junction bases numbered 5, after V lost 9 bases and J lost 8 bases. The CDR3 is CASRQGIEKLFF. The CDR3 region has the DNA TGTGCCAGCCGACAGGGGATCGAAAAACTGTTTTTT.

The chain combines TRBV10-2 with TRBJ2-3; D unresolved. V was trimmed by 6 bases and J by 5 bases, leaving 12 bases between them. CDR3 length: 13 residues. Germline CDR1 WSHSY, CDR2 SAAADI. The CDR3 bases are TGCGCCAGCAGCGATAGACTGGGAGATACGCAGTATTTT. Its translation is CASSDRLGDTQYF.

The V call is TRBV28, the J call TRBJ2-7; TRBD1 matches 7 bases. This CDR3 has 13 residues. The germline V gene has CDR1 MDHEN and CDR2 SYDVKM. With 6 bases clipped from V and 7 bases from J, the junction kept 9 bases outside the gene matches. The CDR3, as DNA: TGTGCCAGCAGATCCGGGACAGTGAGGGAGCAGTACTTC. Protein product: CASRSGTVREQYF.